The 17 T cell receptor beta chains listed next were all sequenced from one sample in a study of Ad26.COV2.S vaccination and SARS-CoV-2 variants. The data were produced by immunoSEQ multiplex PCR, yet TCRdb's version contains in-frame clones alone and is incomplete. The table lists fewer than 400,000 clones, around four fifths of them singletons. The treatment denotes: 15 to 20 received Ad26.COV2.S at low or high dose, single or two shots; about 5 received placebo; per-sample allocation not given. Sampling was done on day 63 after the first vaccine or placebo injection. The sequences come from peripheral blood, collected in a trial of Ad26.COV2.S vaccine versus placebo. Receptor source: a person aged 18-65 years who received the Ad26.COV2.S COVID-19 vaccine or a placebo.

The J gene is TRBJ1-2, the V gene TRBV9, with 8 bases aligning to TRBD1. The CDR3 runs to 17 residues. The germline gives CDR1 SGDLS, CDR2 YYNGEE. J was trimmed by 1 base and V by 4 bases; bases with no gene match: 12. In DNA form, the CDR3 reads TGTGCCAGCAGCCCCCAAATCCGACAGGGGCGTAACTATGGCTACACCTTC. Residues: CASSPQIRQGRNYGYTF.

The V call is TRBV6-5, the J call TRBJ2-7, with D perhaps matching TRBD2 (6 bases). The CDR3 has 15 residues. Trimming cost V 6 bases and J 7 bases, with 22 bases left between them. Germline assignment: CDR1 MNHEY and CDR2 SVGAGI. The CDR3 loop reads CASRRTGTFLVEQYF. Here the CDR3 DNA reads TGTGCCAGCAGGCGGACCGGGACTTTCCTCGTGGAGCAGTACTTC.

Remarks on this clone: Other DNA sequences from this sample encode an identical CDR3 as well. The V gene is TRBV4-1, the J gene TRBJ1-5; D not resolved. This CDR3 contains 14 residues. Trimming cost V 0 bases and J 1 base, with 4 bases left between them. The V gene's germline CDR1 is MGHRA and CDR2 YSYEKL. CDR3 DNA sequence: TGCGCCAGCAGCCAAGATAGGAGCAATCAGCCCCAGCATTTT. Translating gives CASSQDRSNQPQHF.

The gene calls are TRBV30 and TRBJ1-1; no clear D. Trimming removed 4 bases at V and 3 bases at J, with 15 bases between. The germline gives CDR1 GTSNPN, CDR2 SVGIG (reference sequence). The CDR3 consists of 14 residues. The CDR3 nucleotides are TGTGCCTGGACCAGACACCTTAAGGACACTGAAGCTTTCTTT. Encoded protein: CAWTRHLKDTEAFF.

The rearrangement uses TRBV7-3 and TRBJ2-1, with 9 bases fitting TRBD1. CDR3 length: 15 residues. Germline loops: CDR1 SGHTA, CDR2 FQGTGA. J lost 10 bases, V lost 2 bases, and 9 bases had no gene match. In nucleotides, the CDR3 is TGTGCCAGCAGCTTAGGGACAGGGACGGGAAGAGAGCAGTTCTTC. This encodes CASSLGTGTGREQFF.

This clone was recorded once. The CDR3 nucleotides are TGTGCCAGCAGCTGGACAGATAATGAGCAGTTCTTC. Translated: CASSWTDNEQFF. The V gene is TRBV7-9, the J gene TRBJ2-1; D might be TRBD1 (6 bases). Germline CDR1 SEHNR, CDR2 FQNEAQ (reference sequence). V dropped 4 bases and J dropped 7 bases, with 8 bases sitting between them. The length of the CDR3 is 12 residues.

The genes are TRBV11-3 and TRBJ2-1, with TRBD1 identical over 7 bases. In germline, CDR1 is SGHNT, CDR2 YENEEA. J was trimmed by 5 bases and V by 4 bases; bases with no gene match: 2. This CDR3 is built from 13 residues. CDR3 nucleotide sequence: TGTGCCAGCAGCTCGGGGACAGACAATGAGCAGTTCTTC. Translated, it gives CASSSGTDNEQFF.

The CDR3 DNA reads TGTGCCAGCAGCATAGAACAGGGGAACACCGGGGAGCTGTTTTTT. It is translated as CASSIEQGNTGELFF. The rearrangement links TRBV9 to TRBJ2-2; tentatively, D is TRBD1 (6 bases). Trimming took 4 bases from V and 1 from J, leaving 11 bases between them. This CDR3 region has 15 residues. The germline CDR1 and CDR2 sequences are SGDLS and YYNGEE. The whole variable domain, filled in from reference TRBV9 and TRBJ2-2, reads DSGVTQTPKHLITATGQRVTLRCSPRSGDLSVYWYQQSLDQGLQFLIQYYNGEERAKGNILERFSAQQFPDLHSELNLSSLELGDSALYFCASSIEQGNTGELFFGEGSRLTVL.

The chain is built from TRBV28 and TRBJ1-4; D call uncertain. This CDR3 contains 12 residues. The V gene lost 2 bases and the J gene lost 7 bases, with 5 bases spanning the gap. Germline V CDR1 and CDR2: MDHEN, SYDVKM. Here the CDR3 DNA reads TGTGCCAGCAGTTTAATAGGTGAAAAACTGTTTTTT. Amino acids: CASSLIGEKLFF.

The CDR3 bases are TGTGCCAGCAGCTCAGGGCTAGTAGACAATCAGCCCCAGCATTTT. Its protein is CASSSGLVDNQPQHF. The chain links TRBV7-9 to TRBJ1-5; D might be TRBD1 (5 bases). The CDR3 sequence is 15 residues long. CDR1 is SEHNR, CDR2 FQNEAQ, per germline (reference sequence). V gave up 4 bases and J gave up 3 bases, with 13 bases separating them. Full variable domain (rest looked up from reference TRBV7-9 and TRBJ1-5): DTGVSQNPRHKITKRGQNVTFRCDPISEHNRLYWYRQTLGQGPEFLTYFQNEAQLEKSRLLSDRFSAERPKGSFSTLEIQRTEQGDSAMYLCASSSGLVDNQPQHFGDGTRLSIL.

This chain joins TRBV15 and TRBJ1-3, with TRBD1 as a possible D gene (6 bases). The CDR3 is 18 residues long. Trimming pared 1 base from V and 5 bases from J, leaving 21 bases between. Germline assignment: CDR1 LNHNV and CDR2 YYDKDF (reference sequence). CDR3 sequence (DNA): TGTGCCACCAGCAGAGCGGCGGGCCTTTTCAGGGACAGAAACACCATATATTTT. This codes for CATSRAAGLFRDRNTIYF.

The genes are TRBV30 and TRBJ1-5; the D is unclear. The CDR3 has 14 residues. Germline V CDR1 and CDR2: GTSNPN, SVGIG (reference sequence). V was cut by 0 bases and J by 6 bases, with 12 bases left in between. The CDR3 reads CAWSVVGAGQPQHF. As DNA, the CDR3 is TGTGCCTGGAGTGTAGTGGGCGCGGGTCAGCCCCAGCATTTT.

A few counts support this clone. The V gene is TRBV28, the J gene TRBJ1-5; tentatively, D is TRBD1 (6 bases). V lost 2 bases and J 6 bases, leaving 14 bases between the germline ends. Germline CDR1 MDHEN, CDR2 SYDVKM. The CDR3 contains 15 residues. CDR3 coding DNA: TGTGCCAGCAGTTTAGGGCAGGGGTATCGTCAGCCCCAGCATTTT. This codes for CASSLGQGYRQPQHF.

This chain connects TRBV7-3 to TRBJ2-3; D may match TRBD1 or TRBD2 (7 bases each). The CDR3 runs 16 residues. V lost 1 base to trimming and J lost 4 bases, with 15 bases between them. Germline V lookup: CDR1 SGHTA, CDR2 FQGTGA. The CDR3 DNA sequence: TGTGCCAGCAGCTTAATGGTTGCAGGGGGGGCAGATACGCAGTATTTT. This translates into CASSLMVAGGADTQYF.

The chain is built from TRBV5-1 and TRBJ2-7; 8 bases agree with TRBD2. From germline, CDR1 is SGHRS and CDR2 YFSETQ. J was trimmed by 1 base and V by 4 bases; bases with no gene match: 7. The CDR3 is 15 residues long. CDR3 in amino acids: CASSLRGVASYEQYF. The CDR3, as DNA: TGCGCCAGCAGCCTGCGGGGGGTCGCGTCCTACGAGCAGTACTTC. Full variable domain (missing parts from reference TRBV5-1 and TRBJ2-7): KAGVTQTPRYLIKTRGQQVTLSCSPISGHRSVSWYQQTPGQGLQFLFEYFSETQRNKGNFPGRFSGRQFSNSRSEMNVSTLELGDSALYLCASSLRGVASYEQYFGPGTRLTVT.

In this sample, this clone turned up a few times. The chain combines TRBV7-2 with TRBJ2-3; possibly TRBD2 for D (7 bases). The germline V gene has CDR1 SGHTA and CDR2 FQGNSA. This CDR3 is 16 amino acids long. Between the trimmed V and J ends, which lost 2 bases and 6 bases, there was a span of 18 bases. The CDR3 region is CASSLSIGGGVDTQYF. The CDR3 nucleotides are TGTGCCAGCAGCTTATCTATCGGCGGGGGCGTTGATACGCAGTATTTT.

V gene TRBV28 combines with J gene TRBJ1-5; TRBD1 is a possible D gene (5 bases). CDR1 and CDR2 from the germline V gene are MDHEN and SYDVKM. The CDR3 length is 16 residues. V was shortened by 3 bases and J by 6 bases, with 18 bases between the two germline ends. Here the CDR3 DNA reads TGTGCCAGCAGTTTGGGACCGGGGAGGCTGGCTCAGCCCCAGCATTTT. The encoded protein is CASSLGPGRLAQPQHF.